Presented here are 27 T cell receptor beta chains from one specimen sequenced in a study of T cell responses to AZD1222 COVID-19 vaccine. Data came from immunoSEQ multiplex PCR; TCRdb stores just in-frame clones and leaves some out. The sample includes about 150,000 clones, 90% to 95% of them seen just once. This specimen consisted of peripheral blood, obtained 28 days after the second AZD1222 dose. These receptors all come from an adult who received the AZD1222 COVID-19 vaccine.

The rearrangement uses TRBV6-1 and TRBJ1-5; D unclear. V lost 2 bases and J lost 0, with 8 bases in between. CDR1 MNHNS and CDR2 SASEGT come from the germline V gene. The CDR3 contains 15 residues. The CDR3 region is CASSELVISNQPQHF. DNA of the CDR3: TGTGCCAGCAGTGAATTGGTCATTAGCAATCAGCCCCAGCATTTT.

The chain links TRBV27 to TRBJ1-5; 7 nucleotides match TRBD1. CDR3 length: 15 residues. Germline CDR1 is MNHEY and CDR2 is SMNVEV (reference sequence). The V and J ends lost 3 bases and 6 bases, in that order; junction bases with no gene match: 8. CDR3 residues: CASSLMTGPAQPQHF. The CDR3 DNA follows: TGTGCCAGCAGTTTGATGACAGGGCCCGCTCAGCCCCAGCATTTT.

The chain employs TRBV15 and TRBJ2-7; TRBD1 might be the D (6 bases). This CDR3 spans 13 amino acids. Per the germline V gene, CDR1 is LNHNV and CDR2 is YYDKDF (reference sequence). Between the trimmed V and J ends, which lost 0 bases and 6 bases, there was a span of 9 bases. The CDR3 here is CATSRDFRGEQYF. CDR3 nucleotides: TGTGCCACCAGCAGAGATTTCAGGGGCGAGCAGTACTTC.

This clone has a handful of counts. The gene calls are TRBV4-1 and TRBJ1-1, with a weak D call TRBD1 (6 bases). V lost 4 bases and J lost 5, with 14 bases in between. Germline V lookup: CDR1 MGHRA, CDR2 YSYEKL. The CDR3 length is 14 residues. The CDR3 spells CASSPSGAYTEAFF. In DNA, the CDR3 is TGCGCCAGCAGCCCCTCAGGGGCGTATACTGAAGCTTTCTTT.

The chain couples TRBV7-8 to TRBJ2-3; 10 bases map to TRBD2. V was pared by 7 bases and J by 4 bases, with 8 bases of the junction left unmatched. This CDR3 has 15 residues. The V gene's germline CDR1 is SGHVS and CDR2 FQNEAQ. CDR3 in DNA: TGTGCCAGCACGCAGCGGGGGGGCCTGTCAGATACGCAGTATTTT. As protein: CASTQRGGLSDTQYF. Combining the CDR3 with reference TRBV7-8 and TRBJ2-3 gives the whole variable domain GAGVSQSPRYKVAKRGQDVALRCDPISGHVSLFWYQQALGQGPEFLTYFQNEAQLDKSGLPSDRFFAERPEGSVSTLKIQRTQQEDSAVYLCASTQRGGLSDTQYFGPGTRLTVL.

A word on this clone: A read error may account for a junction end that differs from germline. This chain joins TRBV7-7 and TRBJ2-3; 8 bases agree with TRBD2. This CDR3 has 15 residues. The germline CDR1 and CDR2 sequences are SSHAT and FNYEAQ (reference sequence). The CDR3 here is CASSQGLAPTDTQYF. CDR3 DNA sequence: TGTGCTAGCAGCCAAGGACTAGCCCCCACAGATACGCAGTATTTT. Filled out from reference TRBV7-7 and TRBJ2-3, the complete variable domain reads GAGVSQSPRYKVTKRGQDVTLRCDPISSHATLYWYQQALGQGPEFLTYFNYEAQPDKSGLPSDRFSAERPEGSISTLTIQRTEQRDSAMYRCASSQGLAPTDTQYFGPGTRLTVL.

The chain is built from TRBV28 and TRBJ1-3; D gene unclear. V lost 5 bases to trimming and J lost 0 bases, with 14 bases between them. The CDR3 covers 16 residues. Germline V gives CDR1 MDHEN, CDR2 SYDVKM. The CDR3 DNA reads TGTGCCAGCAGTCTCCACCGGGTTAACTCTGGAAACACCATATATTTT. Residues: CASSLHRVNSGNTIYF. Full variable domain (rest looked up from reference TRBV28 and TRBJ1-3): DVKVTQSSRYLVKRTGEKVFLECVQDMDHENMFWYRQDPGLGLRLIYFSYDVKMKEKGDIPEGYSVSREKKERFSLILESASTNQTSMYLCASSLHRVNSGNTIYFGEGSWLTVV.

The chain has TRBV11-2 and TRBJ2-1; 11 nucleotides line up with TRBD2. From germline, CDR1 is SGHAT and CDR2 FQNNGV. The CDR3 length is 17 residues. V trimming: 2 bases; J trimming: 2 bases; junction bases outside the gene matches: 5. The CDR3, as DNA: TGTGCCAGCAGCTTATCCCAGACTAGCGGGGCCTACAATGAGCAGTTCTTC. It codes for CASSLSQTSGAYNEQFF.

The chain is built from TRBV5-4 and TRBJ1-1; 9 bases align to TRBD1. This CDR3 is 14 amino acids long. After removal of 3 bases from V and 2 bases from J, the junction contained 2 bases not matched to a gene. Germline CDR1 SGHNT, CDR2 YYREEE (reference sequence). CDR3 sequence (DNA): TGTGCCAGCAGCTGGGACAGGGCAAACACTGAAGCTTTCTTT. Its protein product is CASSWDRANTEAFF.

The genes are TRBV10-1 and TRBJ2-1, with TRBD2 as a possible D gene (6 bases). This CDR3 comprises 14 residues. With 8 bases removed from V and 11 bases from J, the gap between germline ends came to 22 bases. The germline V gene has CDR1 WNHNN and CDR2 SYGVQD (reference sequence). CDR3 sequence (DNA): TGCGCCAGCGCCCGGGACTCGTCTATTAATCAGCAGTTCTTC. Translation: CASARDSSINQQFF.

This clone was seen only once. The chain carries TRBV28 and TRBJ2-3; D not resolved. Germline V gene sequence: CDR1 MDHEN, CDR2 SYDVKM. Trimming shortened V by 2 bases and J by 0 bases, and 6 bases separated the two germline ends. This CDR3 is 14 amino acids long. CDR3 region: CASSLGLSTDTQYF. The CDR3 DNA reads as TGTGCCAGCAGTTTAGGGTTGAGCACAGATACGCAGTATTTT.

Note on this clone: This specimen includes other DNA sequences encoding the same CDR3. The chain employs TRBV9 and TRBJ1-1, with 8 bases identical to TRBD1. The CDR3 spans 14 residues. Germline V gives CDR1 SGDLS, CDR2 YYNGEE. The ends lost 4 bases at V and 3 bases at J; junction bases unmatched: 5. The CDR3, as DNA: TGTGCCAGCAGCCCGCAGACAGGGGACACTGAAGCTTTCTTT. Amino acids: CASSPQTGDTEAFF.

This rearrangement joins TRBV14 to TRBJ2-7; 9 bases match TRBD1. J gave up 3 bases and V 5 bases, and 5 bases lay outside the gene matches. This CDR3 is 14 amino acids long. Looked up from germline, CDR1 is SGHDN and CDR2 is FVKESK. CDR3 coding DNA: TGTGCCAGCAGCTTTAACAGGGGGCGCTACGAGCAGTACTTC. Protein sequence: CASSFNRGRYEQYF.

Here the CDR3 DNA reads TGTGCCAGCAGCTCCCTCGGGGGCCTTTTTGCCTCTGGAAACACCATATATTTT. It specifies CASSSLGGLFASGNTIYF. This rearrangement joins TRBV7-6 to TRBJ1-3, with D possibly TRBD1 on 6 matching bases. This CDR3 is 18 amino acids long. Trimming cost V 4 bases and J 0 bases, with 19 bases left between them. Germline values: CDR1 SGHVS, CDR2 FNYEAQ.

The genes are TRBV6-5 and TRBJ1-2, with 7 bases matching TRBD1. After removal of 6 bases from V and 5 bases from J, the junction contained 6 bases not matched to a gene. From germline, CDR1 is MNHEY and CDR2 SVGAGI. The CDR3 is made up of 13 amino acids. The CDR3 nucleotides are TGTGCCAGCAGAGACAGGGCCGGTTATGGCTACACCTTC. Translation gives CASRDRAGYGYTF.

This CDR3 is CASSSSVPGQGRDEQFF. The CDR3 nucleotides are TGCGCCAGCAGCTCCTCGGTCCCCGGACAGGGGAGGGATGAGCAGTTCTTC. V is TRBV4-1 and J is TRBJ2-1, with 9 bases matching TRBD1. The germline CDR1 and CDR2 sequences are MGHRA and YSYEKL. This CDR3 spans 17 amino acids. V lost 5 bases, J lost 8 bases, and 16 bases stayed unmatched.

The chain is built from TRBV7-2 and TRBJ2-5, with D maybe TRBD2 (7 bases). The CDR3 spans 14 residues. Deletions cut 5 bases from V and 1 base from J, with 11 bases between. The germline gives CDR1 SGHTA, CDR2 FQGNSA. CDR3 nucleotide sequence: TGTGCCAGCAGCACGAGGGGGGGCCAAGAGACCCAGTACTTC. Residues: CASSTRGGQETQYF.

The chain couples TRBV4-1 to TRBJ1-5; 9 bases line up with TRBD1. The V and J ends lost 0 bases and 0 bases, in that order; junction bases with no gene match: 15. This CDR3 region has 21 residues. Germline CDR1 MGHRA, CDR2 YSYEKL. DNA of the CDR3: TGCGCCAGCAGCCAAGACTTTTTAGGACAGGGGACTTTTTCTAGCAATCAGCCCCAGCATTTT. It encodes CASSQDFLGQGTFSSNQPQHF.

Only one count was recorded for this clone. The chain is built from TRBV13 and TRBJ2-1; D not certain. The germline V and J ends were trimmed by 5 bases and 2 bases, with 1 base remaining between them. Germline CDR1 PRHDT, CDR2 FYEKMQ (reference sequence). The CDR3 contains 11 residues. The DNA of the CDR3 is TGTGCCAGCAGCCCCTACAATGAGCAGTTCTTC. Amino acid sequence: CASSPYNEQFF.

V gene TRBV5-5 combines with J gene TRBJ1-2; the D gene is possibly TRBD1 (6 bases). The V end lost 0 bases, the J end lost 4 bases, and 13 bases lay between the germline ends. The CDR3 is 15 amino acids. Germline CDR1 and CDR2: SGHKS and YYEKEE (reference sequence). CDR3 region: CASSLEGGIGYGYTF. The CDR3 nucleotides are TGTGCCAGCAGCTTGGAGGGGGGGATTGGCTATGGCTACACCTTC.

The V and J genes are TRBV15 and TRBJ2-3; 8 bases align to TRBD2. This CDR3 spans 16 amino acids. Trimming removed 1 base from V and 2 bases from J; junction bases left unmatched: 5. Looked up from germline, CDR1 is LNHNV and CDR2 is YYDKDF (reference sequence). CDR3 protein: CATSRVRGGITDTQYF. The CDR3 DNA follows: TGTGCCACCAGCAGAGTACGCGGGGGGATCACAGATACGCAGTATTTT.

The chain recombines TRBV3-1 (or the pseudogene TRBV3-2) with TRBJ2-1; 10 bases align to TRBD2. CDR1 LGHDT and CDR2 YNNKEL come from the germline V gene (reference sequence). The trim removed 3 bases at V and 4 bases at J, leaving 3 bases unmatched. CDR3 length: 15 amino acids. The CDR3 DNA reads TGTGCCAGCAGCCAGGGACTAGCGAAATACAATGAGCAGTTCTTC. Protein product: CASSQGLAKYNEQFF.

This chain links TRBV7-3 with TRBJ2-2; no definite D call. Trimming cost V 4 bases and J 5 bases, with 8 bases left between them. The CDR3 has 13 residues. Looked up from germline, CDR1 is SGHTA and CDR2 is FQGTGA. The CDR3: CASSSMGTGELFF. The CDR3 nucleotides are TGTGCCAGCAGCTCAATGGGGACCGGGGAGCTGTTTTTT.

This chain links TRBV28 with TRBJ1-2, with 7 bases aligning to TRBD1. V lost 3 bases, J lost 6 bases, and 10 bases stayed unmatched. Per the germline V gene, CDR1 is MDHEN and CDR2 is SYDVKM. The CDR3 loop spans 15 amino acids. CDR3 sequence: CASSFQVEGANGYTF. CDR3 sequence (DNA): TGTGCCAGCAGTTTTCAAGTCGAGGGGGCAAATGGCTACACCTTC.

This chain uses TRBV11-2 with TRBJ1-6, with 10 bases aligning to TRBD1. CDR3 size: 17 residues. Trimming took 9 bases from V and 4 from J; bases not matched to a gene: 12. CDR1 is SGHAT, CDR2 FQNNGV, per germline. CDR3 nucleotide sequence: TGTGCCAGGGAGGGACAGGGGCCCCTGGTTTATAATTCACCCCTCCACTTT. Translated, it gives CAREGQGPLVYNSPLHF.

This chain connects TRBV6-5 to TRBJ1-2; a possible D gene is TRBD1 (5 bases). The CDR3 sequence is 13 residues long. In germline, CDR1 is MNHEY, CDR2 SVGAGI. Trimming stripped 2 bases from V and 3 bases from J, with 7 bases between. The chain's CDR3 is CASSYGGDYGYTF. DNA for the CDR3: TGTGCCAGCAGTTACGGGGGGGACTATGGCTACACCTTC.

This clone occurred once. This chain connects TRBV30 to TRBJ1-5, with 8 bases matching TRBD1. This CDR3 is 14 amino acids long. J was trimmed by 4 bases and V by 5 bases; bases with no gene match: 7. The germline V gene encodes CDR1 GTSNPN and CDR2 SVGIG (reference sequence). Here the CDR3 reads CAWDQGAGNQPQHF. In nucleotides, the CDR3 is TGTGCCTGGGACCAGGGGGCGGGGAATCAGCCCCAGCATTTT.